These 20 T cell receptor beta chains originate from one sample sequenced in a study of tissue T cells after allogeneic stem cell transplantation. Profiled with immunoSEQ multiplex PCR; TCRdb holds only in-frame clones, not every one. In the table there are some 1,400 clones, 65% to 90% of which are singletons. This sample comprised esophageal tissue, obtained at autopsy. These receptor sequences come from a male patient between 35 and 70 years old with steroid-refractory graft-versus-host disease after an allogeneic stem cell transplant. Among the T cells, some may be from the graft donor.

The chain recombines TRBV19 with TRBJ2-1; D is possibly TRBD1 (5 bases). The CDR3 extends over 14 amino acids. V was trimmed by 10 bases and J by 3 bases, leaving 16 bases between them. Germline assignment: CDR1 LNHDA and CDR2 SQIVND (reference sequence). CDR3 bases: TGTGCCACCGCATGGCAGGGATTCTACAATGAGCAGTTCTTC. Amino acids: CATAWQGFYNEQFF.

This chain uses TRBV7-2 with TRBJ1-2; TRBD1 matches at 10 bases. Germline loops: CDR1 SGHTA, CDR2 FQGNSA. This CDR3 is built from 16 residues. With 6 bases clipped from V and 2 bases from J, the junction kept 9 bases outside the gene matches. CDR3 sequence reads: CASSPSPGQGNYGYTF. The DNA for the CDR3 is TGTGCCAGCAGTCCGAGCCCGGGACAGGGGAACTATGGCTACACCTTC.

V gene TRBV7-6 combines with J gene TRBJ1-4, with unresolved D. Trimming pared 11 bases from V and 7 bases from J, leaving 23 bases between. The CDR3 consists of 15 residues. In germline, CDR1 is SGHVS, CDR2 FNYEAQ. CDR3 DNA: TGTGCCGGCTCCGACCGCCTCGGCCATGTTGAAAAACTGTTTTTT. Its protein product is CAGSDRLGHVEKLFF.

This rearrangement joins TRBV7-9 to TRBJ2-5, with a weak D call TRBD2 (7 bases). The germline V gene encodes CDR1 SEHNR and CDR2 FQNEAQ (reference sequence). Deletions cut 3 bases from V and 2 bases from J, with 16 bases between. The CDR3 is made up of 16 amino acids. CDR3 DNA sequence: TGTGCCAGCAGCTTGGGGGCGGGAGAGTCTCAAGAGACCCAGTACTTC. Its translation: CASSLGAGESQETQYF.

The V and J genes are TRBV11-2 and TRBJ2-1; the match to TRBD2 covers 7 bases. V shed 7 bases, J shed 12 bases, and the junction held 18 bases outside the gene matches. Germline V gene data show CDR1 as SGHAT and CDR2 as FQNNGV. This CDR3 region has 15 residues. The chain's CDR3 is CASTPPFERASGQFF. As DNA, the CDR3 is TGTGCCAGCACCCCCCCCTTTGAGAGGGCTAGCGGGCAGTTCTTC.

The genes are TRBV18 and TRBJ1-1, with a weak D call TRBD1 (6 bases). CDR3 length: 14 amino acids. Germline V CDR1 and CDR2: KGHSH, LQKENI. V was shortened by 5 bases and J by 0 bases, with 10 bases between the two germline ends. As DNA, the CDR3 is TGTGCCAGCTCAGAACAGGGTATGAACACTGAAGCTTTCTTT. Protein sequence: CASSEQGMNTEAFF.

This chain links TRBV19 with TRBJ2-7; no firm D call. The CDR3 length is 14 residues. The germline V and J ends were trimmed by 6 bases and 3 bases, with 15 bases remaining between them. CDR1 and CDR2 from the germline V gene are LNHDA and SQIVND (reference sequence). This chain's CDR3 is CASSTIGVYYEQYF. CDR3 DNA: TGTGCCAGTAGCACCATCGGCGTCTACTACGAGCAGTACTTC.

The rearrangement links TRBV14 to TRBJ2-5; weak D call: TRBD1 (5 bases). Germline assignment: CDR1 SGHDN and CDR2 FVKESK. The V and J ends lost 1 base and 5 bases respectively, with 11 bases between them. CDR3 length: 14 residues. The DNA of the CDR3 is TGTGCCAGCAGCCAAGGTTGGGGCTCGGAGACCCAGTACTTC. Its translation is CASSQGWGSETQYF.

The CDR3 DNA sequence: TGTGCCAGCAGTCGGGGGGGACAGGGGGCGCGAGGCTACACCTTC. This encodes CASSRGGQGARGYTF. The chain joins TRBV27 to TRBJ1-2; 12 bases align to TRBD1. The CDR3 contains 15 residues. Germline V gene data show CDR1 as MNHEY and CDR2 as SMNVEV (reference sequence). Trimming removed 5 bases from V and 8 bases from J; junction bases left unmatched: 9.

The rearrangement uses TRBV9 and TRBJ2-7; 9 bases are a match to TRBD1. Per the germline V gene, CDR1 is SGDLS and CDR2 is YYNGEE. The CDR3 runs 15 residues. V lost 4 bases to trimming and J lost 6 bases; unmatched junction nucleotides: 11. Here the CDR3 DNA reads TGTGCCAGCAGCCGTGAGGGGACAGGGAGAAGCGAGCAGTACTTC. Protein product: CASSREGTGRSEQYF.

CDR3 DNA: TGTGCCAGCAGCCAAGCCCACCGGGACACCTATGGCTACACCTTC. Translating it yields CASSQAHRDTYGYTF. The chain carries TRBV4-2 and TRBJ1-2; tentatively, D is TRBD1 (6 bases). The CDR3 length is 15 residues. V lost 1 base and J 4 bases, leaving 13 bases between the germline ends. CDR1 and CDR2 (germline): LGHNA, YNFKEQ.

This chain uses TRBV18 with TRBJ2-7, with no clear D. The CDR3 contains 14 residues. Germline V CDR1 and CDR2: KGHSH, LQKENI. V shed 3 bases and J shed 4 bases, with 13 bases lying between them. The CDR3 loop reads CASSPGGFGYEQYF. The DNA for the CDR3 is TGTGCCAGCTCACCGGGCGGATTTGGGTACGAGCAGTACTTC.

This clone was observed a few times. The chain couples TRBV30 to TRBJ2-7; 8 bases map to TRBD1. Germline values: CDR1 GTSNPN, CDR2 SVGIG (reference sequence). V lost 2 bases, J lost 2 bases, and 14 bases stayed unmatched. The CDR3 runs 17 residues. CDR3 nucleotide sequence: TGTGCCTGGAGTAGACCCCAGGGGGCGCCAGGTCCCTACGAGCAGTACTTC. Protein sequence: CAWSRPQGAPGPYEQYF.

The chain combines TRBV27 with TRBJ2-1; TRBD2 agrees at 12 bases. This CDR3 has 14 amino acids. Per the germline V gene, CDR1 is MNHEY and CDR2 is SMNVEV (reference sequence). V lost 3 bases and J lost 9; bases outside the gene matches: 3. This CDR3 reads CASSFRTSGAEQFF. CDR3 in DNA: TGTGCCAGCAGTTTCCGGACTAGCGGGGCTGAGCAGTTCTTC.

By share, this clone counts as large. This rearrangement joins TRBV27 to TRBJ2-3; D uncertain. The germline V gene encodes CDR1 MNHEY and CDR2 SMNVEV (reference sequence). The CDR3 is made up of 13 amino acids. V was cut by 6 bases and J by 3 bases, with 10 bases left in between. The CDR3 DNA is TGTGCCAGCAGCCCCTTAGGGACAGATACGCAGTATTTT. This translates into CASSPLGTDTQYF.

This rearrangement joins TRBV5-4 to TRBJ2-3; D could derive from TRBD1 or TRBD2 (5 bases each). Germline V gene data show CDR1 as SGHNT and CDR2 as YYREEE (reference sequence). V lost 2 bases and J lost 5, with 15 bases in between. This CDR3 region has 15 residues. CDR3 region: CASSFGAGWGDTQYF. In DNA form, the CDR3 reads TGTGCCAGCAGCTTCGGGGCAGGGTGGGGAGATACGCAGTATTTT.

The chain recombines TRBV4-2 with TRBJ1-2; no definite D call. The CDR3 length is 15 residues. V shed 0 bases and J shed 6 bases, with 14 bases lying between them. Looked up from germline, CDR1 is LGHNA and CDR2 is YNFKEQ. CDR3 in amino acids: CASSQDTRPADGYTF. The CDR3 nucleotides read TGTGCCAGCAGCCAAGATACCCGACCAGCGGATGGCTACACCTTC.

The chain links TRBV2 to TRBJ2-4; 7 positions match TRBD1. This CDR3 has 17 amino acids. After removal of 6 bases from V and 1 base from J, the junction contained 12 bases not matched to a gene. Germline CDR1 SNHLY, CDR2 FYNNEI. CDR3 amino acids: CASRPADRSRAKNIQYF. CDR3 DNA: TGTGCCAGCAGGCCGGCGGACAGGTCGAGGGCCAAAAACATTCAGTACTTC.

This chain joins TRBV7-8 and TRBJ1-3; D not certain. There are 15 residues in the CDR3. Germline V gene sequence: CDR1 SGHVS, CDR2 FQNEAQ. Deletions cut 2 bases from V and 1 base from J, with 9 bases between. The CDR3 DNA follows: TGTGCCAGCAGCTTATTCTCCACATCTGGAAACACCATATATTTT. Its protein is CASSLFSTSGNTIYF.

This clone was detected only once. The rearrangement joins TRBV21-1 to TRBJ2-1; TRBD2 was called by the table and not checked on the DNA. TRBV21-1 is annotated as a pseudogene. The CDR3 is made up of 17 amino acids. For the CDR3, the DNA is TGTGCCAGCAGCAAAGCGCTTTCGGGGGGGCTCGCCAATGAGCAGTTCTTC. As protein: CASSKALSGGLANEQFF.